Listed here are 28 T cell receptor beta chains from one sample, sequenced in a study of Ad26.COV2.S vaccination and SARS-CoV-2 variants. The treatment is: around 19 received Ad26.COV2.S at low or high dose, single or two shots; 5 received placebo; per-sample allocation not given. After the first vaccine or placebo injection, samples were drawn on day 63. Libraries were prepared by immunoSEQ multiplex PCR; TCRdb keeps only in-frame clonotypes and omits some of them. The profile shows about 330,000 clones, under 90% of them singletons. The sample here was peripheral blood, taken in a trial of Ad26.COV2.S vaccine versus placebo. The origin of the receptors is a person aged 18 to 59 who received the Ad26.COV2.S COVID-19 vaccine or a placebo.

The rearrangement joins TRBV4-3 to TRBJ2-2, with D uncertain. This CDR3 has 14 amino acids. V gave up 2 bases and J gave up 4 bases, with 8 bases separating them. Per germline, CDR1 LGHNA and CDR2 YSLEER. CDR3 loop: CASSQQQFTGELFF. The CDR3 region has the DNA TGCGCCAGCAGCCAACAACAGTTCACCGGGGAGCTGTTTTTT.

V usage is TRBV12-3 or TRBV12-4 and J usage is TRBJ2-5; tentative D call: TRBD1 (6 bases). The V and J ends lost 5 bases and 3 bases respectively, with 10 bases between them. The CDR3 length is 13 residues. This CDR3 reads CASSRTAKETQYF. The CDR3 nucleotides are TGTGCCAGCAGTCGGACAGCTAAAGAGACCCAGTACTTC.

The CDR3 sequence: CASSEGGREKLFF. CDR3 sequence (DNA): TGTGCCAGCAGCGAAGGGGGCCGAGAAAAACTGTTTTTT. The chain has TRBV7-9 and TRBJ1-4; 7 bases align to TRBD1. This CDR3 is 13 amino acids long. Germline assignment: CDR1 SEHNR and CDR2 FQNEAQ (reference sequence). Unmatched junction bases numbered 5, after V lost 5 bases and J lost 8 bases.

The rearrangement links TRBV2 to TRBJ2-2; D is unresolved. Germline V lookup: CDR1 SNHLY, CDR2 FYNNEI. V dropped 1 base and J dropped 6 bases, with 9 bases sitting between them. The CDR3 length is 14 residues. The CDR3 DNA reads TGTGCCAGCAGTGAAGAGGGCCCATCCGGGGAGCTGTTTTTT. Protein: CASSEEGPSGELFF.

This clone has just one count. The genes are TRBV20-1 and TRBJ2-7; D unclear. The CDR3 is 11 residues long. Per germline, CDR1 DFQATT and CDR2 SNEGSKA (reference sequence). The V gene lost 3 bases and the J gene lost 4 bases, with 7 bases spanning the gap. The CDR3 loop is CSASQGYEQYF. In DNA, the CDR3 is TGCAGTGCTAGCCAAGGGTACGAGCAGTACTTC.

CDR3 DNA sequence: TGCGCCAGCAGCCAATTCCCTGGAGCTAGCGGGGTTATTCCCTTTGGGGCCAACGTCCTGACTTTC. Its translation: CASSQFPGASGVIPFGANVLTF. The chain joins TRBV4-3 to TRBJ2-6; 9 bases align to TRBD2. The V segment lost 2 bases and the J segment 3 bases; nucleotides outside the gene matches: 20. Germline lookup yields CDR1 LGHNA and CDR2 YSLEER. This CDR3 is built from 22 residues.

CDR3 region: CASSQPGTGGVTQYF. The CDR3 DNA reads as TGTGCCAGCAGCCAACCCGGGACAGGGGGTGTGACCCAGTACTTC. This sequence joins TRBV3-1 (or the pseudogene TRBV3-2) and TRBJ2-5; TRBD1 aligns across 11 bases. This CDR3 region has 15 residues. Germline V gives CDR1 LGHDT, CDR2 YNNKEL (reference sequence). After removal of 2 bases from V and 7 bases from J, the junction contained 6 bases not matched to a gene.

The chain uses TRBV7-8 and TRBJ1-2; possible D gene TRBD1, 5 bases. CDR3 length: 17 residues. V lost 1 base to trimming and J lost 3 bases, with 18 bases between them. Germline-derived CDR1 and CDR2 are SGHVS and FQNEAQ. CDR3 DNA: TGTGCCAGCAGCTTAGTAAAGTGCCGGGGCGGTGACTATGGCTACACCTTC. Amino acids: CASSLVKCRGGDYGYTF.

The chain joins TRBV16 to TRBJ2-3; tentatively, D is TRBD2 (6 bases). The CDR3 runs to 17 residues. Germline assignment: CDR1 KGHSY and CDR2 FQNENV. The V and J ends lost 0 bases and 3 bases respectively, with 16 bases between them. The DNA for the CDR3 is TGTGCCAGCAGCCAATCTTTACCTAGCGCGCAAACAGATACGCAGTATTTT. Its translation is CASSQSLPSAQTDTQYF.

The CDR3 DNA sequence: TGTGCCAGCAGTTTCGCCGGGGGGCCTGAAAAACTGTTTTTT. Translated: CASSFAGGPEKLFF. The rearrangement joins TRBV6-6 to TRBJ1-4, with D possibly being TRBD1 (6 bases). Trimming took 4 bases from V and 7 from J, leaving 13 bases between them. Germline lookup yields CDR1 MNHNY and CDR2 SVGAGI (reference sequence). CDR3 size: 14 residues.

The chain joins TRBV30 to TRBJ2-3, with D possibly being TRBD2 (6 bases). The germline CDR1 and CDR2 sequences are GTSNPN and SVGIG (reference sequence). Trimming cost V 1 base and J 6 bases, with 14 bases left between them. The CDR3 totals 14 residues. CDR3 protein: CAWSGGTLWDTQYF. CDR3 DNA sequence: TGTGCCTGGAGTGGGGGGACTTTGTGGGATACGCAGTATTTT. Looking up the rest from reference TRBV30 and TRBJ2-3 gives the full variable domain: SQTIHQWPATLVQPVGSPLSLECTVEGTSNPNLYWYRQAAGRGLQLLFYSVGIGQISSEVPQNLSASRPQDRQFILSSKKLLLSDSGFYLCAWSGGTLWDTQYFGPGTRLTVL.

The chain carries TRBV7-9 and TRBJ2-2; D ambiguous. V was shortened by 0 bases and J by 0 bases, with 8 bases between the two germline ends. CDR1 and CDR2 from the germline V gene are SEHNR and FQNEAQ (reference sequence). The CDR3 covers 16 residues. The CDR3 DNA reads as TGTGCCAGCAGCTTAGCGCCAAGATCGAACACCGGGGAGCTGTTTTTT. Its protein product is CASSLAPRSNTGELFF.

The chain couples TRBV2 to TRBJ2-1; 9 bases map to TRBD2. The germline V gene encodes CDR1 SNHLY and CDR2 FYNNEI. The CDR3 runs 13 residues. V shed 6 bases and J 7 bases; nucleotides not matched to a gene: 4. The CDR3 loop reads CASRNSGGNEQFF. The DNA for the CDR3 is TGTGCCAGCAGAAATAGCGGGGGTAATGAGCAGTTCTTC.

The chain employs TRBV12-3 or TRBV12-4 and TRBJ1-2; D uncertain. The V gene lost 3 bases and the J gene lost 8 bases, with 10 bases spanning the gap. The CDR3 runs 12 residues. CDR3 coding DNA: TGTGCCAGCAGTTTCAGCAGGAGAGGCTACACCTTC. Amino acids: CASSFSRRGYTF.

The J gene is TRBJ2-1, the V gene TRBV3-1 (or the pseudogene TRBV3-2); D remains ambiguous. The length of the CDR3 is 15 residues. V gave up 0 bases and J gave up 0 bases, with 6 bases separating them. CDR1 is LGHDT, CDR2 YNNKEL, per germline (reference sequence). The CDR3 loop reads CASSQDRSSYNEQFF. CDR3 DNA sequence: TGTGCCAGCAGCCAAGACCGGAGCTCCTACAATGAGCAGTTCTTC.

This sequence joins TRBV7-9 and TRBJ1-2, with D possibly matching TRBD1 (5 bases). Trimming shortened V by 2 bases and J by 6 bases, and 13 bases separated the two germline ends. Germline CDR1 and CDR2: SEHNR and FQNEAQ (reference sequence). The CDR3 consists of 14 residues. CDR3 sequence (DNA): TGTGCCAGCAGCTTAATGACGTCAGGGAATGGCTACACCTTC. This translates into CASSLMTSGNGYTF.

The CDR3 spells CASSPFGGPTDTQYF. DNA of the CDR3: TGCGCCAGCAGCCCCTTCGGCGGCCCCACAGATACGCAGTATTTT. The gene calls are TRBV4-3 and TRBJ2-3; D gene ambiguous. The CDR3 runs to 15 residues. Germline CDR1 reads LGHNA; CDR2 reads YSLEER. Trimming cost V 4 bases and J 2 bases, with 13 bases left between them.

The chain links TRBV19 to TRBJ1-1; D call uncertain. V gave up 6 bases and J gave up 2 bases, with 13 bases separating them. Germline V gene sequence: CDR1 LNHDA, CDR2 SQIVND (reference sequence). This CDR3 contains 14 residues. The CDR3 reads CASSHGGLNTEAFF. The CDR3 region has the DNA TGTGCCAGTAGCCACGGCGGGTTAAACACTGAAGCTTTCTTT.

The chain links TRBV13 to TRBJ1-1, with a weak D call TRBD1 (6 bases). Trimming pared 11 bases from V and 3 bases from J, leaving 22 bases between. The germline V gene encodes CDR1 PRHDT and CDR2 FYEKMQ (reference sequence). The CDR3 is 15 residues long. The chain's CDR3 is CAAGGQGRLDTEAFF. The DNA of the CDR3 is TGTGCCGCGGGAGGGCAGGGGAGGCTGGACACTGAAGCTTTCTTT.

The chain employs TRBV6-5 and TRBJ2-1; D remains ambiguous. Germline CDR1 and CDR2: MNHEY and SVGAGI. The CDR3 runs to 14 residues. V lost 0 bases to trimming and J lost 8 bases, with 11 bases between them. Here the CDR3 DNA reads TGTGCCAGCAGTTACTCGAGTTTAGTTGATGAGCAGTTCTTC. It specifies CASSYSSLVDEQFF.

The chain employs TRBV10-1 and TRBJ2-4; possibly TRBD2 for D (5 bases). Trimming removed 5 bases from V and 2 bases from J, with 16 bases in between. The CDR3 has 16 amino acids. From germline, CDR1 is WNHNN and CDR2 SYGVQD (reference sequence). CDR3 region: CASSSGKLLSKNIQYF. As DNA, the CDR3 is TGCGCCAGCAGTTCGGGAAAGCTGTTGTCCAAAAACATTCAGTACTTC.

The chain uses TRBV7-9 and TRBJ2-7, with 12 bases lining up with TRBD2. CDR1 and CDR2 (germline): SEHNR, FQNEAQ (reference sequence). The length of the CDR3 is 15 residues. V shed 5 bases, J shed 3 bases, and the junction held 5 bases outside the gene matches. The CDR3 protein is CASSLTSGGRYEQYF. CDR3 nucleotides: TGTGCCAGCAGCCTAACTAGCGGGGGGCGCTACGAGCAGTACTTC.

This clone has a handful of counts. This chain links TRBV6-1 with TRBJ2-3; possibly TRBD2 for D (6 bases). This CDR3 comprises 16 residues. Trimming cost V 4 bases and J 2 bases, with 16 bases left between them. CDR1 and CDR2 from the germline V gene are MNHNS and SASEGT. The chain's CDR3 is CASSARDLRATDTQYF. CDR3 coding DNA: TGTGCCAGCAGTGCCCGGGACTTGAGGGCCACAGATACGCAGTATTTT.

The chain employs TRBV2 and TRBJ2-2; D gene uncertain. CDR1 is SNHLY and CDR2 is FYNNEI in the germline V gene. V lost 8 bases, J lost 8 bases, and 6 bases lay in between. This CDR3 comprises 10 residues. The DNA for the CDR3 is TGTGCCAGCTTTAGGGGGGAGCTGTTTTTT. This codes for CASFRGELFF.

V usage is TRBV6-6 and J usage is TRBJ2-2; 11 bases are a match to TRBD2. Losses at the gene ends were 2 bases for V and 5 bases for J; bases not matched to a gene: 4. This CDR3 is built from 16 residues. Germline loops: CDR1 MNHNY, CDR2 SVGAGI (reference sequence). DNA for the CDR3: TGTGCCAGCAGTTACCCTAGCGGGAGGAGAACCGGGGAGCTGTTTTTT. The encoded protein is CASSYPSGRRTGELFF.

The chain is built from TRBV7-6 and TRBJ2-1; D uncertain. V shed 0 bases and J shed 2 bases, with 8 bases lying between them. Germline V gene data show CDR1 as SGHVS and CDR2 as FNYEAQ. CDR3 length equals 15 residues. The CDR3 region is CASSLALSPYNEQFF. In DNA, the CDR3 is TGTGCCAGCAGCTTAGCCCTAAGCCCCTACAATGAGCAGTTCTTC. Together with reference TRBV7-6 and TRBJ2-1, the CDR3 gives the full variable domain: GAGVSQSPRYKVTKRGQDVALRCDPISGHVSLYWYRQALGQGPEFLTYFNYEAQQDKSGLPNDRFSAERPEGSISTLTIQRTEQRDSAMYRCASSLALSPYNEQFFGPGTRLTVL.

The chain links TRBV29-1 to TRBJ2-1; no firm D call. This CDR3 is built from 8 residues. Deletions cut 6 bases from V and 8 bases from J, with 2 bases between. From germline, CDR1 is SQVTM and CDR2 ANQGSEA. CDR3 nucleotide sequence: TGCAGCGTCCATGAGCAGTTCTTC. Translation gives CSVHEQFF.

The chain recombines TRBV3-1 (or the pseudogene TRBV3-2) with TRBJ2-3; tentative D call: TRBD1 (5 bases). Trimming cost V 3 bases and J 5 bases, with 12 bases left between them. The germline V gene has CDR1 LGHDT and CDR2 YNNKEL (reference sequence). This CDR3 contains 14 residues. CDR3 DNA: TGTGCCAGCAGCCAGATCCAGGGTCGAGATACGCAGTATTTT. It specifies CASSQIQGRDTQYF.